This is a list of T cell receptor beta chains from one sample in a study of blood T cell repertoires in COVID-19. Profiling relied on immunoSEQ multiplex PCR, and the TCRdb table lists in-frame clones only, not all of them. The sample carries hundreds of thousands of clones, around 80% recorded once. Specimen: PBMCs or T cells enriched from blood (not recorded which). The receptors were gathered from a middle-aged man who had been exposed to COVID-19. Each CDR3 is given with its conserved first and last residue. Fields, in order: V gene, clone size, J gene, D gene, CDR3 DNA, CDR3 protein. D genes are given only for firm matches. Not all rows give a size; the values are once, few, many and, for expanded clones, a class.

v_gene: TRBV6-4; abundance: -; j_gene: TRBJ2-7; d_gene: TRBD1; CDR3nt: TGTGCCAGCACCTCCCGGGACAGCTCCTACGAGCAGTACTTC; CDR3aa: CASTSRDSSYEQYF
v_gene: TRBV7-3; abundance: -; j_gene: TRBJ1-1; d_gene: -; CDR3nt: TGTGCCAGCGGCCTACAGGGATACACTGAAGCTTTCTTT; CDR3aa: CASGLQGYTEAFF
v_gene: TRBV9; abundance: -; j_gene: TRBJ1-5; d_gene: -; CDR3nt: TGTGCCAGCAGCGTAGGACAGTCCCCATCGCCCCAGCATTTT; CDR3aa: CASSVGQSPSPQHF
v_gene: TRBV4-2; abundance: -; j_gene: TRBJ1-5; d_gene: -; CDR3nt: TGTGCCAGCAGCCAAGAAGCGAATCAGCCCCAGCATTTT; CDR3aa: CASSQEANQPQHF
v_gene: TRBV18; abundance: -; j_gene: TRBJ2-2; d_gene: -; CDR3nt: TGTGCCAGCTCCCTAGGCGCTACGAACACCGGGGAGCTGTTTTTT; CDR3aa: CASSLGATNTGELFF
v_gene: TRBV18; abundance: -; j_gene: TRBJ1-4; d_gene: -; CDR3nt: TGTGCCAGCTCACGAGAACTGGGCGGGGGCAAAAAACTGTTTTTT; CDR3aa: CASSRELGGGKKLFF
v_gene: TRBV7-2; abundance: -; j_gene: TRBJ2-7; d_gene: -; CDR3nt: TGTGCCAGCAGCTTAGGTCGGCTAGCAGCGGGTGGGCAGTACTTC; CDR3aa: CASSLGRLAAGGQYF
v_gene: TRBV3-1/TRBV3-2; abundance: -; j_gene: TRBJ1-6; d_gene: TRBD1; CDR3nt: TGTGCCAGCAGCCAGGCCGGACAGGGAGGTTGGTATTCACCCCTCCACTTT; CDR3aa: CASSQAGQGGWYSPLHF
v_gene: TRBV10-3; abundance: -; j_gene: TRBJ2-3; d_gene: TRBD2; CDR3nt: TGTGCCATCGCTTGGGGACTAGCGGGAGATACGCAGTATTTT; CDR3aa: CAIAWGLAGDTQYF
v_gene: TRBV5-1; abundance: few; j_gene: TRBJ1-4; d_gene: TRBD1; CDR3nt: TGCGCCAGCAGCCATGGGGACAGGGGGCGCGTAACTAATGAAAAACTGTTTTTT; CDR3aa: CASSHGDRGRVTNEKLFF
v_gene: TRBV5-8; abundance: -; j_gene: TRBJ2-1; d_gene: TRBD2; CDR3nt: TGTGCCAGAAGAGCGGGAGGATCTTACAATGAGCAGTTCTTC; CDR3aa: CARRAGGSYNEQFF
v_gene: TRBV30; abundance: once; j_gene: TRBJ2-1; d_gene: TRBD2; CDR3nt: TGTGCCTGGAGTGCCCCGGGACTAGCGGGCAATGAGCAGTTCTTC; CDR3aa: CAWSAPGLAGNEQFF
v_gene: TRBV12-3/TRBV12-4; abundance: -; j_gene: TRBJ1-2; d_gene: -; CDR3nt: TGTGCCAGCAGTCCCATGGAGGGCTACACCTTC; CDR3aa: CASSPMEGYTF
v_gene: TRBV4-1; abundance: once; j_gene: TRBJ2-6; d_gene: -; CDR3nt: TGCGCCAGCAGCCAAGATGCGGCAGGACTCGGGGCCAACGTCCTGACTTTC; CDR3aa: CASSQDAAGLGANVLTF
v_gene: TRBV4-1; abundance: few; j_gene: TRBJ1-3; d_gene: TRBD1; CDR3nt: TGCGCCAGCAGCCAAGATTCGGGCAGGGGGTCTGGAAACACCATATATTTT; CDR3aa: CASSQDSGRGSGNTIYF